A single TCR beta chain is shown here with its context. This clone was observed once. The target of this receptor is not known. Base quality data are lacking; no much larger clone is found one base away. TCRbeta CDR3 regions were amplified from genomic DNA by means of the immunoSEQ Assay, a bias-controlled multiplex PCR. In the source study's methods: Nucleated cell counts per sample were estimated from amplification of reference gene primers within the assay. To quantify the absolute abundance of each unique TCRbeta CDR3 rearrangement, sequence reads were collapsed and filtered. For each sample, productive Simpson clonality was calculated by taking the square root of Simpson's diversity index across productive rearrangements. TCRdb holds this immuneACCESS table with in-frame rearrangements only. Some clones are missing; in checked studies, unresolved V genes explain under half, and the rest has no known cause. Clone size and the V and J calls come from that table; the DNA yielded D and trimming. Within this sample are 150,000 to 200,000 clones, with roughly 86% of them counted one time only. Together, the top ten hold nearly 2.5% of the sample.

The CDR3 starts with the cysteine, ends with the phenylalanine, and has 13 residues. The DNA shown is the 39-base CDR3, in frame from base 1. The V end loses 7 bases and the J end loses 3 bases, and a stretch of 10 bases separates them. Reading the germline V gene gives CDR1 MNHEY and CDR2 SVGAGI. This entry comes from a study of blood T cell repertoires in COVID-19 (dated by TCRdb to 2020 to 2022). As for the study more broadly: The collaborator samples originated in the United States, Italy and Spain and spanned the acute and convalescent phases of COVID-19. Where available, HLA class I and class II types were taken from metadata supplied by the sample provider and were not determined by assay-based typing. The repertoires were released in a freely available public database intended as a resource for research on the immune response to SARS-CoV-2. Samples came from the ongoing ImmuneRACE study (first 160 participants) plus 1,254 subjects from 6 global collaborators. Deeply sampled blood TCRbeta repertoires from subjects exposed to, actively infected with, or recovered from COVID-19 were included in the dataset. Sample metadata almost always included a de-identified subject ID, COVID-19 status, age in years and sex. The prospective study material was composed of cDNA or gDNA derived from T cells, B-cell-depleted T cells, or PBMCs. Here is what the overall study found, with its caveats: The quantity of clinical and demographic metadata differed by source and by participant and was supplied without curation.

The collaborating institutions used their own protocols to collect whole blood in K2EDTA tubes. For TCRbeta analysis, collaborators shipped samples in one of three forms: frozen whole blood, isolated PBMCs, or DNA extracted from either of those sample types. The clonotype comes from a man aged 40-49 years with active or convalescent COVID-19. The sample was peripheral blood. The chain is made from TRBV6-5 and TRBJ1-3; matching of 6 bases hints at TRBD1 as the D gene. The CDR3 protein sequence reads: CASNQGLGNTIYF. The sequenced DNA: TGTGCCAGCAACCAGGGGCTTGGAAACACCATATATTTT.